The 14 T cell receptor beta chains below come from one sample, sequenced in a study of somatic mutations in cytotoxic T cells in rheumatoid arthritis. Method: immunoSEQ multiplex PCR; TCRdb's copy keeps in-frame clones and lacks some. The sample shows nearly 20,000 clones, less than 90% of them seen only once. The sample comprised CD8+ T cells sorted from blood. Receptors were obtained from a man in his forties or fifties in good health.

The chain is built from TRBV27 and TRBJ2-1; 9 bases match TRBD2. Germline CDR1 MNHEY, CDR2 SMNVEV (reference sequence). This CDR3 contains 16 residues. V shed 0 bases, J shed 3 bases, and the junction held 3 bases outside the gene matches. CDR3 sequence (DNA): TGTGCCAGCAGTTTATCCCCTAGCGGGAACTACAATGAGCAGTTCTTC. Its translation is CASSLSPSGNYNEQFF.

Written as DNA, the CDR3 is TGTGCCAGCAGGAGTTTGGGGGTCTCCTACGAGCAGTACTTC. Amino acid sequence: CASRSLGVSYEQYF. The chain employs TRBV6-5 and TRBJ2-7; D may correspond to TRBD1 or TRBD2 (5 bases each). CDR1 MNHEY and CDR2 SVGAGI come from the germline V gene. Trimming took off 6 bases at V and 0 bases at J, with 12 bases between the two ends. The CDR3 loop spans 14 amino acids.

The chain employs TRBV4-3 and TRBJ2-7; 10 bases match TRBD2. CDR1 and CDR2 (germline): LGHNA, YSLEER. The trim removed 4 bases at V and 2 bases at J, leaving 8 bases unmatched. CDR3 length: 16 amino acids. The CDR3 loop is CASSPAQLAGPYEQYF. CDR3 DNA sequence: TGCGCCAGCAGCCCTGCCCAACTAGCGGGACCCTACGAGCAGTACTTC.

In this sample, this clone turned up once. The chain is built from TRBV27 and TRBJ2-7, with a weak D call TRBD2 (7 bases). V was pared by 3 bases and J by 5 bases, with 11 bases between. Per the germline V gene, CDR1 is MNHEY and CDR2 is SMNVEV (reference sequence). The CDR3 extends over 13 amino acids. The CDR3 DNA reads as TGTGCCAGCAGTTTCGGGGGGCGAGACGAGCAGTACTTC. Translation: CASSFGGRDEQYF.

The rearrangement joins TRBV28 to TRBJ2-7; possible D gene TRBD2, 5 bases. CDR1 is MDHEN and CDR2 is SYDVKM in the germline V gene. The ends were cut back, 6 bases at V and 3 bases at J, with 15 bases in the middle. This CDR3 region has 14 residues. The DNA of the CDR3 is TGTGCCAGCAGCCCCCCGCGACTATACTACGAGCAGTACTTC. Its translation is CASSPPRLYYEQYF.

The V call is TRBV19, the J call TRBJ1-1, with unresolved D. The CDR3 has 15 amino acids. The V gene's germline CDR1 is LNHDA and CDR2 SQIVND (reference sequence). The V end lost 1 base, the J end lost 0 bases, and 9 bases lay between the germline ends. CDR3 sequence reads: CASSIGVGMNTEAFF. The CDR3, as DNA: TGTGCCAGTAGTATAGGGGTAGGGATGAACACTGAAGCTTTCTTT.

This chain uses TRBV30 with TRBJ2-7, with D possibly TRBD1 on 6 matching bases. Trimming removed 3 bases at V and 1 base at J, with 19 bases between. Germline V gene sequence: CDR1 GTSNPN, CDR2 SVGIG (reference sequence). There are 16 residues in the CDR3. CDR3 loop: CAWSPFTGTASYEQYF. The CDR3 DNA is TGTGCCTGGAGCCCATTTACAGGGACGGCTTCCTACGAGCAGTACTTC. Using reference TRBV30 and TRBJ2-7 for the parts outside the CDR3, the full variable domain is SQTIHQWPATLVQPVGSPLSLECTVEGTSNPNLYWYRQAAGRGLQLLFYSVGIGQISSEVPQNLSASRPQDRQFILSSKKLLLSDSGFYLCAWSPFTGTASYEQYFGPGTRLTVT.

The chain links TRBV6-1 to TRBJ2-5; 7 bases are shared with TRBD2. J was trimmed by 4 bases and V by 5 bases; bases with no gene match: 4. The CDR3 is 13 amino acids. Germline V lookup: CDR1 MNHNS, CDR2 SASEGT. CDR3 nucleotides: TGTGCCAGCAGTAGCTGGGGGGGAGAGACCCAGTACTTC. Protein: CASSSWGGETQYF.

The rearrangement uses TRBV10-3 and TRBJ2-1, with 12 bases matching TRBD2. With 10 bases clipped from V and 3 bases from J, the junction kept 4 bases outside the gene matches. This CDR3 region has 14 residues. From germline, CDR1 is ENHRY and CDR2 SYGVKD. CDR3 amino acids: CATRLAGDYNEQFF. The DNA of the CDR3 is TGTGCCACGCGACTAGCGGGGGACTACAATGAGCAGTTCTTC.

The rearrangement joins TRBV7-2 to TRBJ2-7, with 7 bases lining up with TRBD2. The CDR3 is 15 amino acids. Germline CDR1 reads SGHTA; CDR2 reads FQGNSA. Unmatched junction bases numbered 11, after V lost 5 bases and J lost 4 bases. CDR3 protein: CASSLRTSRPYEQYF. The CDR3 DNA reads as TGTGCCAGCAGCCTCCGGACTAGTCGTCCATACGAGCAGTACTTC.

This clone was detected once. The chain uses TRBV6-1 and TRBJ2-7; D is unresolved. Germline assignment: CDR1 MNHNS and CDR2 SASEGT. Between the trimmed V and J ends, which lost 2 bases and 6 bases, there was a span of 17 bases. The CDR3 is 15 residues long. CDR3 in amino acids: CASSEYRVPWGEQYF. The CDR3 coding sequence is TGTGCCAGCAGTGAATATAGGGTCCCCTGGGGCGAGCAGTACTTC.

The rearrangement links TRBV7-9 to TRBJ2-1; 7 bases fit TRBD2. After removal of 4 bases from V and 10 bases from J, the junction contained 16 bases not matched to a gene. CDR3 length: 16 residues. Germline V gene data show CDR1 as SEHNR and CDR2 as FQNEAQ (reference sequence). The CDR3 DNA is TGTGCCAGCAGCTCTAGGACTAGGGAATCGCAATACGAGCAGTTCTTC. Amino acid sequence: CASSSRTRESQYEQFF.

V and J are TRBV27 and TRBJ2-1, with a weak D call TRBD2 (5 bases). The CDR3 has 15 amino acids. The V gene lost 2 bases and the J gene lost 4 bases, with 12 bases spanning the gap. Per germline, CDR1 MNHEY and CDR2 SMNVEV (reference sequence). CDR3 sequence reads: CASSLGVAQYNEQFF. The CDR3 DNA reads TGTGCCAGCAGTTTAGGGGTAGCGCAGTACAATGAGCAGTTCTTC.

This chain links TRBV4-3 with TRBJ2-1; D unclear. The CDR3 length is 15 residues. Trimming pared 4 bases from V and 0 bases from J, leaving 10 bases between. Germline V CDR1 and CDR2: LGHNA, YSLEER. This CDR3 reads CASSLDESSYNEQFF. Here the CDR3 DNA reads TGCGCCAGCAGCCTCGACGAGAGCTCCTACAATGAGCAGTTCTTC.